The rows below give T cell receptor beta chains drawn from one sample of a study of early T cells in non-severe SARS-CoV-2 infection. TCRdb re-derived calls from the 5' RACE reads in MiXCR, one entry per CDR3 protein. The table shows around 40,000 distinct CDR3 sequences, with approximately 10% occurring only once. The sequenced material came from whole blood. The origin of the receptors is an adult who was a healthcare worker with PCR-confirmed SARS-CoV-2 infection or an uninfected control (not recorded which). The CDR3 runs from the conserved cysteine through the conserved F or W. The order of the fields is CDR3 DNA, CDR3 protein, D gene, V gene, clone size, J gene. D genes are given only for firm matches. A clone size is listed for some rows: how often the clone was seen (once, few, many), or a class if it is expanded.

CDR3nt: TGCAGTGCTAGTCGTTCCTACAATGAGCAGTTCTTC
CDR3aa: CSASRSYNEQFF
d_gene: NA
v_gene: TRBV20-1
abundance: many
j_gene: TRBJ2-1

CDR3nt: TGTGCCAGCAGCCCGACTAGACAGGGAAACACTGAAGCTTTCTTT
CDR3aa: CASSPTRQGNTEAFF
d_gene: TRBD1
v_gene: TRBV7-9
abundance: many
j_gene: TRBJ1-1

CDR3nt: TGTGCCAGCAGTTTTACCGGGGGTGACGAGCAGTACTTC
CDR3aa: CASSFTGGDEQYF
d_gene: NA
v_gene: TRBV27
abundance: many
j_gene: TRBJ2-7

CDR3nt: TGTGCCAGCTCCGGACAGGGGAAGGGGTACGAGCAGTACTTC
CDR3aa: CASSGQGKGYEQYF
d_gene: TRBD1
v_gene: TRBV28
abundance: few
j_gene: TRBJ2-7

CDR3nt: TGTGCCAGCAGTTTCGGGGGCGGCGGGGAGCAGTACTTC
CDR3aa: CASSFGGGGEQYF
d_gene: NA
v_gene: TRBV28
abundance: few
j_gene: TRBJ2-7

CDR3nt: TGCAGTGACCGGGACACCTCCTACAATGAGCAGTTCTTC
CDR3aa: CSDRDTSYNEQFF
d_gene: NA
v_gene: TRBV29-1
abundance: many
j_gene: TRBJ2-1

CDR3nt: TGTGCCAGCAGGATGACTAGCGGGAGGTTCATGGCCGGGGAGCTGTTTTTT
CDR3aa: CASRMTSGRFMAGELFF
d_gene: TRBD2
v_gene: TRBV3-1
abundance: few
j_gene: TRBJ2-2

CDR3nt: TGCAGTGCGACAGGAGGGGTCCCCTACAATGAGCAGTTCTTC
CDR3aa: CSATGGVPYNEQFF
d_gene: NA
v_gene: TRBV20-1
abundance: NA
j_gene: TRBJ2-1

CDR3nt: TGTGCCAGCAGTTTGCAACAGCAAGCCTACGAGCAGTACTTC
CDR3aa: CASSLQQQAYEQYF
d_gene: NA
v_gene: TRBV28
abundance: NA
j_gene: TRBJ2-7

CDR3nt: TGCAGTGCTAGAGAAGGGACTAGCGGGATAGGACCCGGAGAGACCCAGTACTTC
CDR3aa: CSAREGTSGIGPGETQYF
d_gene: TRBD2
v_gene: TRBV20-1
abundance: NA
j_gene: TRBJ2-5

CDR3nt: TGCGCCAGCTGGAGTAGCGGGAGAGGCGCGTTAGGTGAGCAGTTCTTC
CDR3aa: CASWSSGRGALGEQFF
d_gene: TRBD2
v_gene: TRBV10-2
abundance: NA
j_gene: TRBJ2-1

CDR3nt: TGCAGCGCCAATCGGGCGAACACCGGGGAGCTGTTTTTT
CDR3aa: CSANRANTGELFF
d_gene: NA
v_gene: TRBV29-1
abundance: few
j_gene: TRBJ2-2

CDR3nt: TGTGCCAGCAGCTTAGGACAGAACTACGAGCAGTACTTC
CDR3aa: CASSLGQNYEQYF
d_gene: NA
v_gene: TRBV7-8
abundance: many
j_gene: TRBJ2-7

CDR3nt: TGCAGCGTTGAAGGCCGGTCCGGGTCCTACAATGAGCAGTTCTTC
CDR3aa: CSVEGRSGSYNEQFF
d_gene: NA
v_gene: TRBV29-1
abundance: many
j_gene: TRBJ2-1

CDR3nt: TGTGCCTGGAGTGTACCGTCCACAGATACGCAGTATTTT
CDR3aa: CAWSVPSTDTQYF
d_gene: NA
v_gene: TRBV30
abundance: few
j_gene: TRBJ2-3

CDR3nt: TGTGCCAGCAGTTTAGAGGAGAACACTGAAGCTTTCTTT
CDR3aa: CASSLEENTEAFF
d_gene: NA
v_gene: TRBV28
abundance: NA
j_gene: TRBJ1-1

CDR3nt: TGTGCCAGCAGTTACGCTGGACAGGGCACCGGACCCCAGCATTTT
CDR3aa: CASSYAGQGTGPQHF
d_gene: TRBD1
v_gene: TRBV6-2/TRBV6-3
abundance: few
j_gene: TRBJ1-5

CDR3nt: TGTGCCAGCAGCCAACCGGCGGGAGGTACAGATACGCAGTATTTT
CDR3aa: CASSQPAGGTDTQYF
d_gene: TRBD2
v_gene: TRBV3-1
abundance: few
j_gene: TRBJ2-3

CDR3nt: TGTGCCATCAGTGAGGTAACCGCGGAAAACGAGCAGTACTTC
CDR3aa: CAISEVTAENEQYF
d_gene: NA
v_gene: TRBV10-3
abundance: few
j_gene: TRBJ2-7

CDR3nt: TGTGCCAGTAGTATTTTTAGCAGTACCTACGAGCAGTACTTC
CDR3aa: CASSIFSSTYEQYF
d_gene: NA
v_gene: TRBV19
abundance: many
j_gene: TRBJ2-7

CDR3nt: TGTGCCAGCACCCTGCCTCGGGGAGGGGACGGGGCCAACGTCCTGACTTTC
CDR3aa: CASTLPRGGDGANVLTF
d_gene: TRBD2
v_gene: TRBV7-9
abundance: few
j_gene: TRBJ2-6

CDR3nt: TGTGCCTGGAGTGAAACGACAGGGTACACTGAAGCTTTCTTT
CDR3aa: CAWSETTGYTEAFF
d_gene: TRBD1
v_gene: TRBV30
abundance: many
j_gene: TRBJ1-1

CDR3nt: TGCAGCGCGGCGGGGGGGGATGGCTACAATGAGCAGTTCTTC
CDR3aa: CSAAGGDGYNEQFF
d_gene: TRBD2
v_gene: TRBV29-1
abundance: many
j_gene: TRBJ2-1

CDR3nt: TGCAGCGTGCTGGCCCTTAGCGTGTCCTACAATGAGCAGTTCTTC
CDR3aa: CSVLALSVSYNEQFF
d_gene: NA
v_gene: TRBV29-1
abundance: few
j_gene: TRBJ2-1

CDR3nt: TGTGCCAGCAGCCGCGGACAGTCACAAGAGACCCAGTACTTC
CDR3aa: CASSRGQSQETQYF
d_gene: NA
v_gene: TRBV7-2
abundance: NA
j_gene: TRBJ2-5

CDR3nt: TGTGCCAGCTCACCAGGACTAGCGGGAGCGTTAGAGCAGTTCTTC
CDR3aa: CASSPGLAGALEQFF
d_gene: TRBD2
v_gene: TRBV18
abundance: many
j_gene: TRBJ2-1

CDR3nt: TGTGCCAGCAGTTCCCTCCCGACAGATTATAATGAAAAACTGTTTTTT
CDR3aa: CASSSLPTDYNEKLFF
d_gene: NA
v_gene: TRBV6-6
abundance: many
j_gene: TRBJ1-4

CDR3nt: TGTGCCAGCAGCTCTAGCGGGAGGGCCTACGAGCAGTACTTC
CDR3aa: CASSSSGRAYEQYF
d_gene: TRBD2
v_gene: TRBV7-2
abundance: many
j_gene: TRBJ2-7

CDR3nt: TGTGCCAGCAGTTTATCCCAGGGGGGGACAGGCTACGAGCAGTACTTC
CDR3aa: CASSLSQGGTGYEQYF
d_gene: NA
v_gene: TRBV27
abundance: many
j_gene: TRBJ2-7

CDR3nt: TGCGCCAGCAGCTTTCTAGGGGTCACAGATACGCAGTATTTT
CDR3aa: CASSFLGVTDTQYF
d_gene: NA
v_gene: TRBV5-1
abundance: NA
j_gene: TRBJ2-3

CDR3nt: TGCAGTGCTAGAGATCTTAGGACTAGCGGGAGGGCCGTTAACGGGGAGCTGTTTTTT
CDR3aa: CSARDLRTSGRAVNGELFF
d_gene: TRBD2
v_gene: TRBV20-1
abundance: many
j_gene: TRBJ2-2

CDR3nt: TGTGCCAGCAGCCCTACAGGGGCTGGCTACACCTTC
CDR3aa: CASSPTGAGYTF
d_gene: TRBD1
v_gene: TRBV6-5
abundance: NA
j_gene: TRBJ1-2

CDR3nt: TGTGCCAGCAGCCAAGGGCGAGGATTCTACAATGAGCAGTTCTTC
CDR3aa: CASSQGRGFYNEQFF
d_gene: NA
v_gene: TRBV14
abundance: NA
j_gene: TRBJ2-1

CDR3nt: TGTGCCAGCAGTGAAGCGAGGCGACTAGCCAAAAACATTCAGTACTTC
CDR3aa: CASSEARRLAKNIQYF
d_gene: NA
v_gene: TRBV2
abundance: many
j_gene: TRBJ2-4

CDR3nt: TGTGCCAGCAGTGGGCCGGGACTAGCGGGCTTTTATGAGCAGTTCTTC
CDR3aa: CASSGPGLAGFYEQFF
d_gene: TRBD2
v_gene: TRBV2
abundance: many
j_gene: TRBJ2-1

CDR3nt: TGCGCCAGCAGCTTGACCGCGGACCACGCTTTCTTT
CDR3aa: CASSLTADHAFF
d_gene: NA
v_gene: TRBV5-1
abundance: NA
j_gene: TRBJ1-1

CDR3nt: TGTGCCAGCAGGAGGACTAGCGGGAGGGCCAGCTCCTACGAGCAGTACTTC
CDR3aa: CASRRTSGRASSYEQYF
d_gene: TRBD2
v_gene: TRBV12-3/TRBV12-4
abundance: NA
j_gene: TRBJ2-7

CDR3nt: TGTGCCAGCCGTACTTTGAACACTGAAGCTTTCTTT
CDR3aa: CASRTLNTEAFF
d_gene: NA
v_gene: TRBV28
abundance: NA
j_gene: TRBJ1-1

CDR3nt: TGTGCCAGCAGTGCCGGGCGTACCTATGGCTACACCTTC
CDR3aa: CASSAGRTYGYTF
d_gene: NA
v_gene: TRBV12-3/TRBV12-4
abundance: NA
j_gene: TRBJ1-2

CDR3nt: TGTGCCATCAGTGAGGACAACACCTACGAGCAGTACTTC
CDR3aa: CAISEDNTYEQYF
d_gene: NA
v_gene: TRBV10-3
abundance: NA
j_gene: TRBJ2-7

CDR3nt: TGTGCCAGCAGTGAAAGCTGGACAGGCCCACACTACACCTTC
CDR3aa: CASSESWTGPHYTF
d_gene: TRBD1
v_gene: TRBV6-1
abundance: many
j_gene: TRBJ1-2

CDR3nt: TGCAGCGTTAGGGACGCCAATCAGCCCCAGCATTTT
CDR3aa: CSVRDANQPQHF
d_gene: NA
v_gene: TRBV29-1
abundance: few
j_gene: TRBJ1-5

CDR3nt: TGTGCCAGCAGGACCGGGACGAGGGTCTACGAGCAGTACTTC
CDR3aa: CASRTGTRVYEQYF
d_gene: NA
v_gene: TRBV28
abundance: few
j_gene: TRBJ2-7

CDR3nt: TGTGCCACCGGGACCGTGGGGGTCCAGGGATATACAGATACGCAGTATTTT
CDR3aa: CATGTVGVQGYTDTQYF
d_gene: NA
v_gene: TRBV28
abundance: NA
j_gene: TRBJ2-3

CDR3nt: TGTGCCAACTCCCCCGGGCAGGTCTCCTCCGGCACTGAAGCTTTCTTT
CDR3aa: CANSPGQVSSGTEAFF
d_gene: NA
v_gene: TRBV7-9
abundance: NA
j_gene: TRBJ1-1

CDR3nt: TGTGCCAGCAGTTTAATCTCGGCGGGAGACACTGAAGCTTTCTTT
CDR3aa: CASSLISAGDTEAFF
d_gene: NA
v_gene: TRBV12-3/TRBV12-4
abundance: many
j_gene: TRBJ1-1

CDR3nt: TGCGCCAGCACCGGAGGGGGGGTGACCGGGGAGCTGTTTTTT
CDR3aa: CASTGGGVTGELFF
d_gene: NA
v_gene: TRBV10-2
abundance: many
j_gene: TRBJ2-2

CDR3nt: TGTGCCACCAGCAGACCAACACCCGGGGAGCTGTTTTTT
CDR3aa: CATSRPTPGELFF
d_gene: NA
v_gene: TRBV15
abundance: many
j_gene: TRBJ2-2

CDR3nt: TGTGCCAGCAGTTTAGTAGGTCTAAGCTCTGGGGCCAACGTCCTGACTTTC
CDR3aa: CASSLVGLSSGANVLTF
d_gene: NA
v_gene: TRBV28
abundance: many
j_gene: TRBJ2-6

CDR3nt: TGTGCCAGCAGCCCCCGCGGACTAGCGGAGTCCTACAATGAGCAGTTCTTC
CDR3aa: CASSPRGLAESYNEQFF
d_gene: TRBD2
v_gene: TRBV9
abundance: few
j_gene: TRBJ2-1

CDR3nt: TGTGCCAGCAGCTTGTGGGGAGAGAGCAATCAGCCCCAGCATTTT
CDR3aa: CASSLWGESNQPQHF
d_gene: NA
v_gene: TRBV5-4
abundance: NA
j_gene: TRBJ1-5